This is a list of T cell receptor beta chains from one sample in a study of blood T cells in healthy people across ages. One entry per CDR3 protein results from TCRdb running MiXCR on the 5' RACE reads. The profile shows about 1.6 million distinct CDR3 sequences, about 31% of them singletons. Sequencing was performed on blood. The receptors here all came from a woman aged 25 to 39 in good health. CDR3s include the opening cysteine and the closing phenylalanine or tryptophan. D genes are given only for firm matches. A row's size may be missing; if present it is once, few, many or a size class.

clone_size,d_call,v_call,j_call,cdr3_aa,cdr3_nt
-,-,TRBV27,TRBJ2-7,CASRKRGRFSYEQYF,TGTGCCAGCAGAAAGAGGGGACGGTTCTCCTACGAGCAGTACTTC
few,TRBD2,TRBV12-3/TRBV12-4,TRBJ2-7,CASSYGGTPYEQYF,TGTGCCAGCAGTTACGGGGGGACTCCTTACGAGCAGTACTTC
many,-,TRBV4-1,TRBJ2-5,CASSPVGVGAETQYF,TGCGCCAGCAGCCCGGTCGGGGTAGGAGCCGAGACCCAGTACTTC
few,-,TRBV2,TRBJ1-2,CASSGPDGGYTF,TGTGCCTCCTCCGGACCTGATGGTGGCTACACCTTC
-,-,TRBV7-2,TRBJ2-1,CASSLTSLRERDEQFF,TGTGCCAGCAGCCTTACTAGCTTACGGGAGAGGGATGAGCAGTTCTTC
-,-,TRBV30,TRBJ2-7,CAWSVAIIHEQYF,TGTGCCTGGAGTGTTGCCATTATCCACGAGCAGTACTTC
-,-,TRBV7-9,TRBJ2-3,CASSLGEASTGTQYF,TGTGCCAGCAGCTTAGGGGAGGCTAGCACAGGTACGCAGTATTTT
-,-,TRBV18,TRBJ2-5,CASSPRDRTFQETQYF,TGTGCCAGCTCACCAAGAGACAGGACCTTTCAAGAGACCCAGTACTTC
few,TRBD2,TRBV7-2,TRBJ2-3,CASRWGLAGVKDTQYF,TGTGCCAGCAGATGGGGACTAGCGGGGGTCAAAGATACGCAGTATTTT
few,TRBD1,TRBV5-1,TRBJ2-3,CASSYGQAGGRPDTQYF,TGCGCCAGCAGTTACGGACAGGCAGGGGGTCGCCCAGATACGCAGTATTTT
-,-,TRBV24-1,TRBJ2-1,CATSDYQGSSYNEQFF,TGTGCCACCAGTGATTATCAGGGGAGCTCCTACAATGAGCAGTTCTTC
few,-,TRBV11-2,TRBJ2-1,CASSLGSFGTSQFF,TGTGCCAGCAGCTTAGGGTCTTTTGGGACTTCGCAGTTCTTC
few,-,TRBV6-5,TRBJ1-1,CASSYVGWSEAFF,TGTGCCAGCAGTTACGTGGGTTGGTCTGAAGCTTTCTTT
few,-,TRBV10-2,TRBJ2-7,CASGTGGDEQYF,TGCGCCAGCGGTACAGGAGGGGACGAGCAGTACTTC
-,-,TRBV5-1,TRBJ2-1,CASGPGESYNEQFF,TGCGCCAGCGGCCCGGGAGAGTCCTACAATGAGCAGTTCTTC
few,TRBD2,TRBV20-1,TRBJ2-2,CSARGNRGLVDTGELFF,TGCAGTGCTAGAGGAAACCGGGGACTAGTGGACACCGGGGAGCTGTTTTTT
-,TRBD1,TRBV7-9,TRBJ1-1,CASSLTRGRDTEAFF,TGTGCCAGCAGCTTAACAAGGGGGCGAGACACTGAAGCTTTCTTT